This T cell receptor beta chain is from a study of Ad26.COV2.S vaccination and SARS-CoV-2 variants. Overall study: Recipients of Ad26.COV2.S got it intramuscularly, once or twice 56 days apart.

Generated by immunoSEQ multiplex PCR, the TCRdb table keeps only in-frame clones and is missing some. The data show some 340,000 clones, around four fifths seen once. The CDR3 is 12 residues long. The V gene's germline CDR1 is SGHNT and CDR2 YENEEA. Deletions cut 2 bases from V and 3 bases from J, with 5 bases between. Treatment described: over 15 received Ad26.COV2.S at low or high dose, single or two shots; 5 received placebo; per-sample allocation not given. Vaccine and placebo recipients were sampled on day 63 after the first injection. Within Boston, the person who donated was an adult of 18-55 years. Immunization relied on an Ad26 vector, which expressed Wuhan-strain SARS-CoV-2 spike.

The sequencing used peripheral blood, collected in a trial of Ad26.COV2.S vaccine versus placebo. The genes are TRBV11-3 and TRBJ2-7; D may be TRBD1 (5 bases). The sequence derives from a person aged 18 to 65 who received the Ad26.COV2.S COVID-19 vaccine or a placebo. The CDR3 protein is CASSLQGYEQYF. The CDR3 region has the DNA TGTGCCAGCAGCTTACAGGGCTACGAGCAGTACTTC.